This is a list of T cell receptor beta chains from one sample in a study of molecular identifiers for immune sequencing clone quantification. A single record per CDR3 protein comes from TCRdb applying MiXCR to the PCR reads. This sample has some 59,000 distinct CDR3 sequences, with under 30% found just once. The sequencing sample was made of naive CD8+ T cells from blood, with Jurkat cell RNA spiked in. These receptors all stem from a human donor in good health. Some libraries in this study had Jurkat cell RNA spiked in. Both conserved end residues are part of each CDR3. D genes are given only for firm matches. Clone size, where shown, is once, few, many, or a class for clones that have expanded.

TRBD2	-	TRBV11-1	TRBJ2-7	CASRGLAAYEQYF	TGTGCCAGCCGAGGACTAGCGGCCTACGAGCAGTACTTC
TRBD2	many	TRBV9	TRBJ2-1	CASSVGLAGDGKEQFF	TGTGCCAGCAGCGTAGGGCTAGCGGGGGACGGGAAGGAGCAGTTCTTC
-	many	TRBV20-1	TRBJ2-7	CSLPGVSSYEQYF	TGCTCACTCCCGGGGGTTTCCTCCTACGAGCAGTACTTC
-	few	TRBV13	TRBJ2-4	CASSASLIAKNIQYF	TGTGCCAGCAGCGCCAGCTTGATAGCCAAAAACATTCAGTACTTC
TRBD1	-	TRBV29-1	TRBJ2-2	CSGTGTAGVLLF	TGCAGCGGGACAGGAACGGCCGGGGTGCTGTTGTTT
-	many	TRBV12-3/TRBV12-4	TRBJ2-7	CASSLAQGFYPYEQYF	TGTGCCAGCAGTTTAGCTCAGGGATTCTACCCCTACGAGCAGTACTTC
-	many	TRBV28	TRBJ1-2	CATRPQSNYGYTF	TGTGCCACCCGTCCCCAGAGTAACTATGGCTACACCTTC
-	many	TRBV6-2/TRBV6-3	TRBJ1-1	CASSSMRLGGEDEAFF	TGTGCCAGCAGTTCCATGAGGCTCGGGGGCGAGGATGAAGCTTTCTTT
-	many	TRBV10-3	TRBJ1-6	CAISDPAENSPLHF	TGTGCCATCAGTGATCCGGCGGAAAATTCACCCCTCCACTTT
TRBD2	many	TRBV11-2	TRBJ2-3	CASSRTSGSVQYF	TGTGCCAGCAGCCGGACTAGCGGGAGTGTGCAGTATTTT
TRBD2	many	TRBV7-2	TRBJ2-7	CASSLGLAGAPSYEQYF	TGTGCCAGCAGCCTGGGACTAGCGGGGGCCCCCTCCTACGAGCAGTACTTC
-	few	TRBV12-3/TRBV12-4	TRBJ1-5	CASTLGGQPQHF	TGTGCCAGCACCTTGGGGGGCCAGCCCCAGCATTTT
-	many	TRBV4-1	TRBJ2-5	CASSRKTSMQETQYF	TGCGCCAGCAGCCGAAAGACTAGTATGCAAGAGACCCAGTACTTC
-	many	TRBV12-3/TRBV12-4	TRBJ2-3	CASSLALGITDTQYF	TGTGCCAGCAGTTTAGCCCTAGGAATCACAGATACGCAGTATTTT
-	-	TRBV7-2	TRBJ1-5	CASSLSGYSNQPQHF	TGTGCCAGCAGCCTTAGTGGCTATAGCAATCAGCCCCAGCATTTT
-	-	TRBV10-2	TRBJ2-1	CASNPPGLSYNEQFF	TGCGCCAGCAACCCCCCGGGACTTTCCTACAATGAGCAGTTCTTC
-	-	TRBV6-2/TRBV6-3	TRBJ1-2	CASSPVLIYGYPF	TGTGCCAGCAGTCCAGTTCTAATATATGGCTACCCCTTC
-	-	TRBV7-9	TRBJ1-1	CASRRGSGTAAFF	TGTGCCAGCAGGAGAGGGTCGGGTACTGCCGCTTTCTTT
-	many	TRBV7-9	TRBJ2-1	CASSPVSPYNEQFF	TGTGCCAGCAGCCCTGTCTCACCCTACAATGAGCAGTTCTTC
-	few	TRBV20-1	TRBJ2-7	CSARDYDSSYEQYF	TGCAGTGCTAGAGATTATGACAGTTCCTACGAGCAGTACTTC
-	many	TRBV20-1	TRBJ2-4	CSANYNLGLRAKNIQYF	TGCAGTGCTAATTACAACTTAGGGTTAAGGGCCAAAAACATTCAGTACTTC
-	many	TRBV6-2/TRBV6-3	TRBJ2-7	CASSYAQEQYF	TGTGCCAGCAGTTACGCACAGGAGCAGTACTTC